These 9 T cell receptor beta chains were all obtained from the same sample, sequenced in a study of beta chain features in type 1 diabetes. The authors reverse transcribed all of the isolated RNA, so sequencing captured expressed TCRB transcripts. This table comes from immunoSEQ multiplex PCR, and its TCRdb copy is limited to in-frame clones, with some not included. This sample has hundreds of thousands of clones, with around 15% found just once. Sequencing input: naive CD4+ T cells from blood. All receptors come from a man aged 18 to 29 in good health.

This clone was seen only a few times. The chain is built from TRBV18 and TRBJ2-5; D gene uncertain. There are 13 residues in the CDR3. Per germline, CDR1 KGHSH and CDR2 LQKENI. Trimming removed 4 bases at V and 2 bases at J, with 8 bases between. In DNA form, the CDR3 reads TGTGCCAGCTCACTCTCAAGGCAAGAGACCCAGTACTTC. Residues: CASSLSRQETQYF.

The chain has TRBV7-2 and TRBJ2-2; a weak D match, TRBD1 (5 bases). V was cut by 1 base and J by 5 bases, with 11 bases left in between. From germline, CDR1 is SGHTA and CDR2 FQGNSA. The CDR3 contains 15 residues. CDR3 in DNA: TGTGCCAGCAGCTTAGGACAGATTAAAACCGGGGAGCTGTTTTTT. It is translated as CASSLGQIKTGELFF.

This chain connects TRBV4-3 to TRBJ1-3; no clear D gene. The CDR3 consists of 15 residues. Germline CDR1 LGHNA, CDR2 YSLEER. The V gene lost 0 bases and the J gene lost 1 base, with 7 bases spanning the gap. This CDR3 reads CASSQDQKSGNTIYF. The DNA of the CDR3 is TGCGCCAGCAGCCAAGATCAAAAGTCTGGAAACACCATATATTTT.

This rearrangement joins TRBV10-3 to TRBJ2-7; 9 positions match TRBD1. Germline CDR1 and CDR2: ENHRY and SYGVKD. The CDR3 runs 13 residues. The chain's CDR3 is CAAAGQGSYEQYF. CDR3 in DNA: TGTGCGGCGGCGGGACAGGGCTCCTACGAGCAGTACTTC.

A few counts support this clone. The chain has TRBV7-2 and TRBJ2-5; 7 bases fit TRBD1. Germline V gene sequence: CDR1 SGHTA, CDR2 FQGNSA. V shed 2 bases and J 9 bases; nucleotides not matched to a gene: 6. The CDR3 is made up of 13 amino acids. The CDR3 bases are TGTGCCAGCAGCTTACCAGGGGGAGCGGCCCAGTACTTC. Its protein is CASSLPGGAAQYF.

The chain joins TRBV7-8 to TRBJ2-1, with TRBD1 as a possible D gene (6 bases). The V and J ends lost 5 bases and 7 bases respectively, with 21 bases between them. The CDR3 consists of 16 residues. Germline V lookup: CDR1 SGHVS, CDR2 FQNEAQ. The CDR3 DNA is TGTGCCAGCAGCACAAATACGGGGCGCAGGGGTAATGAGCAGTTCTTC. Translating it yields CASSTNTGRRGNEQFF.

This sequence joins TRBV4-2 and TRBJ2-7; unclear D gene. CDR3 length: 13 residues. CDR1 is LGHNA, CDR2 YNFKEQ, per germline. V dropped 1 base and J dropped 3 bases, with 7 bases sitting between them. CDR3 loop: CASSQVQNYEQYF. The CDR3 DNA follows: TGTGCCAGCAGCCAAGTCCAGAACTACGAGCAGTACTTC.

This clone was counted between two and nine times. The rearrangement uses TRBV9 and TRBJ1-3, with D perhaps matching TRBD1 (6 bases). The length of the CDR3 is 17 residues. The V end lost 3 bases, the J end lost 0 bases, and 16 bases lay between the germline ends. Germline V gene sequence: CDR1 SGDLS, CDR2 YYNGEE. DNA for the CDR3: TGTGCCAGCAGCGCGAGGCAACAGGGCGCCTCTGGAAACACCATATATTTT. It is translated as CASSARQQGASGNTIYF.

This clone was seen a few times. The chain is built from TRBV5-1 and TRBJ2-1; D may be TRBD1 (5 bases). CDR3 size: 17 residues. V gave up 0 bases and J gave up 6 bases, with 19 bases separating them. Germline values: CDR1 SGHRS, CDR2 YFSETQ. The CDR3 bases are TGCGCCAGCAGCTTGGATCCAGCCACGAAGGGGCTCAATGAGCAGTTCTTC. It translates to CASSLDPATKGLNEQFF.